Described below is a single T cell receptor (beta chain) sequence and its context. The germline V gene encodes CDR1 SGHRS and CDR2 YFSETQ. The length of the CDR3 is 15 residues. The V segment lost 5 bases and the J segment 4 bases; nucleotides outside the gene matches: 8. Authors' methods: Nucleated cell number was recorded as an estimate derived from reference gene primer amplification. Data came from immunoSEQ multiplex PCR; TCRdb stores just in-frame clones and leaves some out. The V and J calls and clone size are taken from that table; D and trimming were inferred from the DNA. The sample lists some 150,000 clones; around 86% were seen once. This entry comes from a study of blood T cell repertoires in COVID-19. Study-level background: Samples of COVID-19 (acute and convalescent) were obtained from the United States, Italy and Spain. Sources were T cells, B-cell-depleted T cells, or PBMCs; the material itself was cDNA or gDNA.

Sequencing was performed on peripheral blood. This receptor was identified in an elderly woman in a cohort sampled during active or convalescent COVID-19. This sequence joins TRBV5-1 and TRBJ2-2, with 7 bases aligning to TRBD2. In nucleotides, the CDR3 is TGCGCCAGCAGTTACGGGGGGACGGTCACCGGGGAGCTGTTTTTT. It encodes CASSYGGTVTGELFF.